The 23 T cell receptor beta chains listed next were all sequenced from one sample in a study of shared clonotypes between healthy human individuals. Terminally differentiated effector memory CD45RA+ cells were excluded by CCR7 positive selection of CD45RO-negative cells. Repertoires were generated with immunoSEQ multiplex PCR, while TCRdb's copy carries only in-frame clones and drops some. The profile shows millions of clones, approximately 94% of them singletons. The sample taken for sequencing was naive CD8+ T cells from PBMCs. The receptors originated from a man aged 18 to 30 in good health. Some clones in this sample may be carry-over from other donors' samples.

A word on this clone: The sample has other DNA sequences that encode this CDR3 too. This sequence joins TRBV19 and TRBJ1-1, with unresolved D. The CDR3 has 14 residues. The V gene's germline CDR1 is LNHDA and CDR2 SQIVND (reference sequence). V was shortened by 1 base and J by 0 bases, with 6 bases between the two germline ends. The CDR3 spells CASSIGGMNTEAFF. As DNA, the CDR3 is TGTGCCAGTAGTATAGGGGGAATGAACACTGAAGCTTTCTTT.

The rearrangement joins TRBV29-1 to TRBJ1-1; TRBD1 is a possible D gene (5 bases). The CDR3 spans 11 residues. The V end was cut by 4 bases, the J end by 6 bases, with 9 bases between. The germline V gene has CDR1 SQVTM and CDR2 ANQGSEA. This chain's CDR3 is CSVAGTPEAFF. The DNA for the CDR3 is TGCAGCGTTGCTGGGACCCCTGAAGCTTTCTTT.

V and J are TRBV27 and TRBJ1-1; tentative D call: TRBD1 (5 bases). CDR1 MNHEY and CDR2 SMNVEV come from the germline V gene (reference sequence). The CDR3 consists of 15 residues. Trimming left V 0 bases short and J 2 bases short, with 10 bases between. In DNA form, the CDR3 reads TGTGCCAGCAGTTTATCTTCAGGGATCAACACTGAAGCTTTCTTT. This translates into CASSLSSGINTEAFF.

V usage is TRBV9 and J usage is TRBJ2-7; D perhaps matches TRBD1 (5 bases). Trimming cost V 4 bases and J 7 bases, with 12 bases left between them. The germline V gene encodes CDR1 SGDLS and CDR2 YYNGEE. This CDR3 has 12 residues. The CDR3 spells CASSPGSGEQYF. The CDR3 region has the DNA TGTGCCAGCAGCCCAGGGTCAGGAGAGCAGTACTTC.

The V and J genes are TRBV7-9 and TRBJ1-5, with D perhaps matching TRBD1 (5 bases). Germline V gene sequence: CDR1 SEHNR, CDR2 FQNEAQ (reference sequence). Trimming cost V 5 bases and J 1 base, with 12 bases left between them. This CDR3 spans 15 amino acids. The DNA for the CDR3 is TGTGCCAGCAGCGAATGGCAGGGAAGCAATCAGCCCCAGCATTTT. Translating gives CASSEWQGSNQPQHF.

The chain couples TRBV27 to TRBJ2-5; tentative D call: TRBD1 (5 bases). Germline values: CDR1 MNHEY, CDR2 SMNVEV (reference sequence). Trimming removed 5 bases at V and 4 bases at J, with 20 bases between. CDR3 length: 16 amino acids. The CDR3 is CASSLRTRGGIETQYF. The CDR3 nucleotides read TGTGCCAGCAGTCTAAGGACAAGAGGCGGTATAGAGACCCAGTACTTC.

CDR3 sequence reads: CAWSLLGTNTGELFF. CDR3 bases: TGTGCCTGGAGTCTCCTTGGGACCAACACCGGGGAGCTGTTTTTT. This rearrangement joins TRBV30 to TRBJ2-2; D could derive from TRBD1 or TRBD2 (5 bases each). Germline CDR1 reads GTSNPN; CDR2 reads SVGIG (reference sequence). This CDR3 spans 15 amino acids. V was pared by 2 bases and J by 2 bases, with 12 bases between.

This chain links TRBV6-6 with TRBJ2-7; TRBD2 matches at 9 bases. Germline loops: CDR1 MNHNY, CDR2 SVGAGI (reference sequence). The CDR3 has 14 amino acids. Unmatched junction bases numbered 5, after V lost 4 bases and J lost 4 bases. CDR3 loop: CASSSGLARYEQYF. In DNA, the CDR3 is TGTGCCAGCAGTTCAGGACTAGCGAGGTACGAGCAGTACTTC.

The rearrangement links TRBV9 to TRBJ2-4, with D perhaps matching TRBD2 (7 bases). The CDR3 is 20 amino acids. Germline V CDR1 and CDR2: SGDLS, YYNGEE. Deletions cut 0 bases from V and 0 bases from J, with 22 bases between. CDR3 protein: CASSVGDTGGGLEAKNIQYF. CDR3 bases: TGTGCCAGCAGCGTAGGGGACACGGGAGGTGGGTTAGAAGCCAAAAACATTCAGTACTTC. The full variable domain, with the rest looked up from reference TRBV9 and TRBJ2-4, is DSGVTQTPKHLITATGQRVTLRCSPRSGDLSVYWYQQSLDQGLQFLIQYYNGEERAKGNILERFSAQQFPDLHSELNLSSLELGDSALYFCASSVGDTGGGLEAKNIQYFGAGTRLSVL.

The chain couples TRBV6-1 to TRBJ1-2, with D unresolved. The V and J ends lost 2 bases and 2 bases respectively, with 12 bases between them. CDR1 is MNHNS, CDR2 SASEGT, per germline. This CDR3 has 15 residues. CDR3 protein: CASSESRGSNYGYTF. In nucleotides, the CDR3 is TGTGCCAGCAGTGAATCCAGAGGGTCAAACTATGGCTACACCTTC.

The V gene is TRBV7-9, the J gene TRBJ2-7, with D perhaps matching TRBD1 (6 bases). This CDR3 is 14 amino acids long. Germline-derived CDR1 and CDR2 are SEHNR and FQNEAQ (reference sequence). The ends were cut back, 4 bases at V and 6 bases at J, with 16 bases in the middle. CDR3 protein: CASSSRDTRSEQYF. The CDR3 DNA follows: TGTGCCAGCAGCTCCCGGGACACCCGGAGCGAGCAGTACTTC. Based on the CDR3 plus reference TRBV7-9 and TRBJ2-7, the full variable domain is DTGVSQNPRHKITKRGQNVTFRCDPISEHNRLYWYRQTLGQGPEFLTYFQNEAQLEKSRLLSDRFSAERPKGSFSTLEIQRTEQGDSAMYLCASSSRDTRSEQYFGPGTRLTVT.

The chain uses TRBV6-5 and TRBJ2-2, with 11 bases that match TRBD1. With 5 bases clipped from V and 4 bases from J, the junction kept 3 bases outside the gene matches. CDR3 size: 15 residues. Per the germline V gene, CDR1 is MNHEY and CDR2 is SVGAGI. The CDR3: CASSGDRGCTGELFF. CDR3 sequence (DNA): TGTGCCAGCAGTGGGGACAGGGGGTGCACCGGGGAGCTGTTTTTT.

This chain links TRBV5-1 with TRBJ2-7, with TRBD2 matching over 7 bases. This CDR3 comprises 15 residues. The ends lost 0 bases at V and 0 bases at J; junction bases unmatched: 3. The V gene's germline CDR1 is SGHRS and CDR2 YFSETQ. This CDR3 is CASSLGAGPSYEQYF. CDR3 bases: TGCGCCAGCAGCTTGGGAGCGGGGCCCTCCTACGAGCAGTACTTC.

The chain has TRBV5-6 and TRBJ1-5, with D possibly TRBD1 on 6 matching bases. CDR1 SGHDT and CDR2 YYEEEE come from the germline V gene. This CDR3 has 16 residues. Trimming took 0 bases from V and 5 from J, leaving 15 bases between them. This chain's CDR3 is CASSLAGRGVHQPQHF. Written as DNA, the CDR3 is TGTGCCAGCAGCTTGGCCGGGAGGGGGGTCCATCAGCCCCAGCATTTT.

A remark on this clone: The same CDR3 can be traced to other DNA sequences in this sample. The chain employs TRBV27 and TRBJ2-7, with 7 bases matching TRBD1. The CDR3 has 13 residues. Germline CDR1 and CDR2: MNHEY and SMNVEV (reference sequence). Trimming cost V 2 bases and J 3 bases; bases outside gene matches: 1. CDR3 amino acids: CASSLPGGYEQYF. The CDR3 DNA sequence: TGTGCCAGCAGTTTACCAGGGGGCTACGAGCAGTACTTC.

The chain couples TRBV7-9 to TRBJ2-7; D perhaps matches TRBD2 (6 bases). Looked up from germline, CDR1 is SEHNR and CDR2 is FQNEAQ (reference sequence). The V gene lost 5 bases and the J gene lost 13 bases, with 15 bases spanning the gap. The CDR3 length is 11 residues. The CDR3 DNA is TGTGCCAGCAGCAAGAAGTGGGACTTTTACTTC. Residues: CASSKKWDFYF. The variable domain in full, completed from reference TRBV7-9 and TRBJ2-7, reads DTGVSQNPRHKITKRGQNVTFRCDPISEHNRLYWYRQTLGQGPEFLTYFQNEAQLEKSRLLSDRFSAERPKGSFSTLEIQRTEQGDSAMYLCASSKKWDFYFGPGTRLTVT.

The J gene is TRBJ2-7, the V gene TRBV7-2; 7 bases agree with TRBD1. CDR3 length: 19 amino acids. Germline lookup yields CDR1 SGHTA and CDR2 FQGNSA. J was trimmed by 2 bases and V by 5 bases; bases with no gene match: 21. The CDR3 loop is CASSPRAQQQNRGPYEQYF. CDR3 sequence (DNA): TGTGCCAGCAGCCCCCGGGCCCAGCAACAGAACAGGGGACCCTACGAGCAGTACTTC.

The chain uses TRBV7-7 and TRBJ2-5; D not certain. The ends were cut back, 5 bases at V and 3 bases at J, with 10 bases in the middle. The CDR3 contains 13 residues. Germline CDR1 SSHAT, CDR2 FNYEAQ (reference sequence). CDR3 in amino acids: CASSLDGEETQYF. CDR3 DNA sequence: TGTGCCAGCAGCCTGGACGGAGAAGAGACCCAGTACTTC.

This clone was found once. V usage is TRBV6-5 and J usage is TRBJ2-7; 8 bases are shared with TRBD2. The germline CDR1 and CDR2 sequences are MNHEY and SVGAGI. The CDR3 is made up of 14 amino acids. V lost 7 bases and J lost 1; bases outside the gene matches: 6. Here the CDR3 DNA reads TGTGCCAGCAAACCGGGACTAGGTTCCTACGAGCAGTACTTC. Translation gives CASKPGLGSYEQYF.

The V and J genes are TRBV10-3 and TRBJ1-3; 9 bases align to TRBD1. Germline CDR1 reads ENHRY; CDR2 reads SYGVKD. V shed 6 bases and J 3 bases; nucleotides not matched to a gene: 6. The CDR3 has 15 residues. CDR3 in amino acids: CAISGTGRFGNTIYF. The DNA of the CDR3 is TGTGCCATCAGCGGGACAGGGCGTTTTGGAAACACCATATATTTT.

V is TRBV7-2 and J is TRBJ1-4, with D perhaps matching TRBD1 (5 bases). The germline V gene has CDR1 SGHTA and CDR2 FQGNSA. The CDR3 runs to 16 residues. V lost 3 bases, J lost 3 bases, and 14 bases lay in between. CDR3 sequence: CASSFPISGANEKLFF. The CDR3 DNA follows: TGTGCCAGCAGCTTCCCCATCTCGGGGGCTAATGAAAAACTGTTTTTT.

This chain joins TRBV7-6 and TRBJ1-1, with no clear D. Germline CDR1 is SGHVS and CDR2 is FNYEAQ. V was cut by 5 bases and J by 10 bases, with 11 bases left in between. This CDR3 is built from 11 residues. CDR3 sequence reads: CASSPGSGAFF. As DNA, the CDR3 is TGTGCCAGCAGCCCGGGGTCTGGAGCTTTCTTT.

V gene TRBV28 combines with J gene TRBJ2-1, with no clear D. V lost 2 bases and J 0 bases, leaving 8 bases between the germline ends. Germline CDR1 reads MDHEN; CDR2 reads SYDVKM. The CDR3 extends over 15 amino acids. Here the CDR3 reads CASSLTTSSYNEQFF. The CDR3 DNA reads as TGTGCCAGCAGTTTAACCACAAGCTCCTACAATGAGCAGTTCTTC.